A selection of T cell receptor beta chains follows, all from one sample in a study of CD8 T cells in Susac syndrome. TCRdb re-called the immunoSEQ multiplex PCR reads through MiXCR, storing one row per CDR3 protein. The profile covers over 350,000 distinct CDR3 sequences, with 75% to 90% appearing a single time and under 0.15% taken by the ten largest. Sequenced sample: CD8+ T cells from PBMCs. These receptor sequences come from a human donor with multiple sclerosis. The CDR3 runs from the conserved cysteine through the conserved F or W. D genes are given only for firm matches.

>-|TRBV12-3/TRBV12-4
CASSLSLKEDQPQHF
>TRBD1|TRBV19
CASSDTGENEAFF
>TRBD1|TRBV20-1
CSARDLFTGAYEQYF
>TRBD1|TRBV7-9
CASSSDPDRGGTEAFF
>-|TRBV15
CATSSNYNEQFF
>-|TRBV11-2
CASSSLGGRTEAFF
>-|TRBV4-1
CASSQVDGYEQYF
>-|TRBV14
CASSQGGANVLTF
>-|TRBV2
CASYGPRGGNTIYF
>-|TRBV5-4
CASSFGRTGDGYTF
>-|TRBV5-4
CASSRDEDGGYEQYF
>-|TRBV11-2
CASSLDLADTSYEQYF
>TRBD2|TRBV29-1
CSVVVGLAWETQYF
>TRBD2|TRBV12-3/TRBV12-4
CATIGGRRTDTQYF
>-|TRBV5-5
CASNEGLEQYF
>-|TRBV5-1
CASSLGHLNTEAFF
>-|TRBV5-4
CASSLRLNGETQYF
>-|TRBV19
CASMLDTNTEAFF
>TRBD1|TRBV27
CASSPGQGSLETQYF
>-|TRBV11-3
CASSLNRGGSSYNEQFF
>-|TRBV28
CAGSVDSTDTQYF
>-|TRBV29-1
CSGLSASEGELFF
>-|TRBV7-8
CASSLGGGGAGAFF
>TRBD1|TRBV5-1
CASSQTGGRDEQYF
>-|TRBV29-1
CSVARSTEAFF
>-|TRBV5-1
CVSRSYNEQFF